This entry lists 18 T cell receptor beta chains sequenced from one sample in a study of CD8+ T cells in alopecia areata (dated by TCRdb to the late 2010s). The library was prepared using the immunoSEQ multiplex PCR assay. For TCR sequencing, RNA was extracted from every sample and reverse transcribed into cDNA to serve as template. This is the immuneACCESS table as TCRdb keeps it, with only in-frame sequences that have V and J called. A part of the clones is gone; compared with another copy, unresolved V genes explain less than half, and the rest is unexplained. Here the sample has 110,000 to 150,000 clones; more than 55% occur a single time. The ten largest clonotypes hold around 34% of the sample. Sequenced material: CD8+ T cells sorted from blood. These receptors originate from a human donor in good health.

The CDR3 spells CASSLHFRDLNEKLFF. CDR3 DNA sequence: TGTGCCAGCAGTTTGCACTTCCGGGACCTAAATGAAAAACTGTTTTTT. The chain joins TRBV27 to TRBJ1-4; a possible D gene is TRBD1 (5 bases). Per germline, CDR1 MNHEY and CDR2 SMNVEV (reference sequence). Deletions cut 3 bases from V and 5 bases from J, with 16 bases between. The CDR3 has 16 residues.

The chain joins TRBV19 to TRBJ2-1, with TRBD2 as a possible D gene (6 bases). The V gene lost 1 base and the J gene lost 8 bases, with 9 bases spanning the gap. The CDR3 has 13 residues. Germline assignment: CDR1 LNHDA and CDR2 SQIVND (reference sequence). In nucleotides, the CDR3 is TGTGCCAGTAGTATAGGGAGGGCCTATGAGCAGTTCTTC. This encodes CASSIGRAYEQFF.

The chain combines TRBV15 with TRBJ1-5; D is uncertain. V was shortened by 5 bases and J by 0 bases, with 5 bases between the two germline ends. The CDR3 contains 13 residues. Germline CDR1 and CDR2: LNHNV and YYDKDF (reference sequence). CDR3 coding DNA: TGTGCCACCAGCCTCCATAGCAATCAGCCCCAGCATTTT. This translates into CATSLHSNQPQHF.

The V and J genes are TRBV29-1 and TRBJ2-2; 8 nucleotides agree with TRBD1. Germline assignment: CDR1 SQVTM and CDR2 ANQGSEA. Trimming cost V 3 bases and J 7 bases; bases outside gene matches: 7. The CDR3 has 14 residues. The CDR3 DNA is TGCAGCGTTGAGGACAGGGATCTAGGCGGGGAGCTGTTTTTT. Protein: CSVEDRDLGGELFF.

This clone has just one count. This chain joins TRBV5-1 and TRBJ2-7; TRBD1 matches at 9 bases. CDR1 and CDR2 (germline): SGHRS, YFSETQ. The V gene end was trimmed by 4 bases and the J gene end by 7 bases; junction bases not matched to a gene: 6. This CDR3 spans 13 amino acids. The CDR3 sequence is CASSGTGSEEQYF. Written as DNA, the CDR3 is TGCGCCAGCAGCGGGACAGGGAGCGAGGAGCAGTACTTC.

V gene TRBV4-1 combines with J gene TRBJ2-1; TRBD2 aligns across 11 bases. With V trimmed by 0 bases and J by 2 bases, 3 bases remained unmatched. CDR1 is MGHRA, CDR2 YSYEKL, per germline. The CDR3 is 17 amino acids. CDR3 sequence reads: CASSQETSGSTYNEQFF. The CDR3 DNA follows: TGCGCCAGCAGCCAAGAAACTAGCGGGAGTACCTACAATGAGCAGTTCTTC.

The chain has TRBV27 and TRBJ2-7, with D perhaps matching TRBD1 or TRBD2 (5 bases each). The CDR3 is 14 amino acids. Germline V gene sequence: CDR1 MNHEY, CDR2 SMNVEV (reference sequence). V shed 8 bases and J shed 7 bases, with 21 bases lying between them. CDR3 sequence reads: CASSSPRGVGEQYF. The CDR3 region has the DNA TGTGCCAGCTCTTCCCCCCGAGGGGTGGGGGAGCAGTACTTC.

This chain connects TRBV19 to TRBJ1-5, with D possibly matching TRBD1 (6 bases). CDR1 LNHDA and CDR2 SQIVND come from the germline V gene (reference sequence). Trimming shortened V by 3 bases and J by 5 bases, and 11 bases separated the two germline ends. The CDR3 totals 14 residues. CDR3 DNA sequence: TGTGCCAGTAGTATGTTGGGGGCACATCAGCCCCAGCATTTT. Amino acids: CASSMLGAHQPQHF.

This clone has just a few counts. The rearrangement joins TRBV7-2 to TRBJ2-1, with TRBD2 identical over 10 bases. Germline V CDR1 and CDR2: SGHTA, FQGNSA. This CDR3 region has 15 residues. The V and J ends lost 2 bases and 5 bases, in that order; junction bases with no gene match: 3. The CDR3 DNA is TGTGCCAGCAGCTTATCTAGCGGGGGTCACAATGAGCAGTTCTTC. Its protein product is CASSLSSGGHNEQFF.

The chain couples TRBV29-1 to TRBJ2-1; 11 positions agree with TRBD2. The CDR3 runs to 17 residues. Per germline, CDR1 SQVTM and CDR2 ANQGSEA. V gave up 7 bases and J gave up 1 base; unmatched junction bases: 12. Written as DNA, the CDR3 is TGCAGCGGCTTGGGGTCTAGCGGGAGGCCTTCCTACAATGAGCAGTTCTTC. Encoded protein: CSGLGSSGRPSYNEQFF.

The chain is built from TRBV27 and TRBJ2-1; D is uncertain. The CDR3 length is 15 residues. Germline V lookup: CDR1 MNHEY, CDR2 SMNVEV (reference sequence). V was clipped by 3 bases and J by 5 bases, with 14 bases between them. Written as DNA, the CDR3 is TGTGCCAGCAGTTTCGTGAAGGTTATGGACAATGAGCAGTTCTTC. Its translation: CASSFVKVMDNEQFF.

This clone showed up just a few times. The rearrangement joins TRBV23-1 to TRBJ2-1; 7 nucleotides agree with TRBD1. TRBV23-1 is an open reading frame, and its role is uncertain. Trimming removed 8 bases from V and 3 bases from J; junction bases left unmatched: 10. The CDR3 is 15 residues long. The CDR3 bases are TGCGCCAGCGGCTCAACGGGGACAGTCTACAATGAGCAGTTCTTC. Protein: CASGSTGTVYNEQFF.

A few counts support this clone. CDR3 sequence (DNA): TGTGCCAGCAGTGAAGGACTAGCGACAACCTACGAGCAGTACTTC. It codes for CASSEGLATTYEQYF. The rearrangement joins TRBV6-1 to TRBJ2-7, with TRBD2 matching over 8 bases. V gave up 1 base and J gave up 2 bases; unmatched junction bases: 4. The CDR3 runs to 15 residues. CDR1 MNHNS and CDR2 SASEGT come from the germline V gene.

The V gene is TRBV2, the J gene TRBJ2-5; 8 positions agree with TRBD1. The CDR3 is made up of 13 amino acids. V shed 6 bases and J 5 bases; nucleotides not matched to a gene: 5. Per the germline V gene, CDR1 is SNHLY and CDR2 is FYNNEI. The CDR3 DNA follows: TGTGCCAGCAGGGACAGGGTCGGCGAGACCCAGTACTTC. As protein: CASRDRVGETQYF.

This chain connects TRBV11-2 to TRBJ2-3; D call uncertain. CDR1 is SGHAT and CDR2 is FQNNGV in the germline V gene. Trimming pared 5 bases from V and 2 bases from J, leaving 2 bases between. The CDR3 has 11 residues. CDR3 protein: CASSVTDTQYF. The CDR3 DNA sequence: TGTGCCAGCAGCGTCACAGATACGCAGTATTTT.

This clone was counted a few times. This chain connects TRBV29-1 to TRBJ2-7, with TRBD1 matching over 7 bases. Germline assignment: CDR1 SQVTM and CDR2 ANQGSEA. This CDR3 is 13 amino acids long. Trimming removed 7 bases from V and 0 bases from J; junction bases left unmatched: 6. The CDR3 sequence is CSARGQSSYEQYF. The CDR3 DNA follows: TGCAGCGCCAGGGGACAGAGCTCCTACGAGCAGTACTTC.

V gene TRBV27 combines with J gene TRBJ2-2; TRBD2 matches at 14 bases. CDR1 and CDR2 from the germline V gene are MNHEY and SMNVEV (reference sequence). The length of the CDR3 is 18 residues. V trimming: 4 bases; J trimming: 4 bases; junction bases outside the gene matches: 8. The CDR3 coding sequence is TGTGCCAGCAGTTCATACGGGGGACTAGCGGGAGCCACCGGGGAGCTGTTTTTT. It translates to CASSSYGGLAGATGELFF.

The table lists this clone with a few counts. V is TRBV7-9 and J is TRBJ2-2; D gene ambiguous. Per the germline V gene, CDR1 is SEHNR and CDR2 is FQNEAQ (reference sequence). V was pared by 9 bases and J by 6 bases, with 14 bases between. This CDR3 region has 13 residues. CDR3 sequence reads: CASLGPAAGELFF. CDR3 DNA sequence: TGTGCCAGTCTCGGGCCGGCGGCCGGGGAGCTGTTTTTT. Full variable domain (remainder filled in from reference TRBV7-9 and TRBJ2-2): DTGVSQNPRHKITKRGQNVTFRCDPISEHNRLYWYRQTLGQGPEFLTYFQNEAQLEKSRLLSDRFSAERPKGSFSTLEIQRTEQGDSAMYLCASLGPAAGELFFGEGSRLTVL.